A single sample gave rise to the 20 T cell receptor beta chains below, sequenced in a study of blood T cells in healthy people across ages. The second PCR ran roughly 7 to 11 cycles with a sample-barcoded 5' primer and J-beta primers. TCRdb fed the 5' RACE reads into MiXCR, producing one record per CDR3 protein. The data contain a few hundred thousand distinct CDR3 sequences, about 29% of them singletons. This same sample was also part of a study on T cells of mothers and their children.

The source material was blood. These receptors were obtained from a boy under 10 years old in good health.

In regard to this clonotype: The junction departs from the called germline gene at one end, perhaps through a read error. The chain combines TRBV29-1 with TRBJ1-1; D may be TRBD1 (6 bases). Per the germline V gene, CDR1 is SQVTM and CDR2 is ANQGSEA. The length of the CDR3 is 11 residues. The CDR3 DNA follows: TGCAGCACGGGTGGGGACACTGAGGCTTTCTTT. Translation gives CSTGGDTEAFF.

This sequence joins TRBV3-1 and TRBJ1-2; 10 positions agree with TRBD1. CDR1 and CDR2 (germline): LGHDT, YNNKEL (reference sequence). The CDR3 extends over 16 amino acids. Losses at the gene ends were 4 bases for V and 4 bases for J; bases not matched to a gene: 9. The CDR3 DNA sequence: TGTGCCAGCAGCCCACTTTGGGGACAGGGGCTCTATGGCTACACCTTC. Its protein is CASSPLWGQGLYGYTF.

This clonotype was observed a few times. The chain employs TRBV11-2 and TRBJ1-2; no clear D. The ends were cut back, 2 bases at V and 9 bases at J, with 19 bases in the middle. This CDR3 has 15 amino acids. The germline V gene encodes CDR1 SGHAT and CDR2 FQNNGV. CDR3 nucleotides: TGTGCCAGCAGCTTAAGTCGAAGGTCAGCCGCCAGCTACACCTTC. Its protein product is CASSLSRRSAASYTF.

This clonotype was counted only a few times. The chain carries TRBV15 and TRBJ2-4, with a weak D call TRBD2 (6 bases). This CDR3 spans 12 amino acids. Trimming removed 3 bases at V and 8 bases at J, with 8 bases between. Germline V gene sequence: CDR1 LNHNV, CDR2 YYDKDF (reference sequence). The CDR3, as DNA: TGTGCCACCAGCAGTGAGCGGGACATTCAGTACTTC. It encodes CATSSERDIQYF.

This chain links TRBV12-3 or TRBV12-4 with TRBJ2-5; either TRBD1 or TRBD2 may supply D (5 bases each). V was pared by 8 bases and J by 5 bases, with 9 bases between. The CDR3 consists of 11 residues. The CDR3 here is CASRGVETQYF. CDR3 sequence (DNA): TGTGCCAGCCGAGGGGTGGAGACCCAGTACTTC.

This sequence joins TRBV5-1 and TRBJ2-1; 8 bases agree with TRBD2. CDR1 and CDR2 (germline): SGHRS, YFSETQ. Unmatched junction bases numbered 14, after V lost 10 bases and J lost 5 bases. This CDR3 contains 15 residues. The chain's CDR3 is CASTPGIAGNNEQFF. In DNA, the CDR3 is TGCGCCTCTACCCCTGGAATAGCGGGGAACAATGAGCAGTTCTTC.

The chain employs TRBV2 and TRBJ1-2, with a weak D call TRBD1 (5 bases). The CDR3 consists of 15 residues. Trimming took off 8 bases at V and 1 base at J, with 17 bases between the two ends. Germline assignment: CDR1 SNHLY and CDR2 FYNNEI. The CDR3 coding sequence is TGTGCCAGCCGGGACCCAAGACCCATTAACTATGGCTACACCTTC. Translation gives CASRDPRPINYGYTF.

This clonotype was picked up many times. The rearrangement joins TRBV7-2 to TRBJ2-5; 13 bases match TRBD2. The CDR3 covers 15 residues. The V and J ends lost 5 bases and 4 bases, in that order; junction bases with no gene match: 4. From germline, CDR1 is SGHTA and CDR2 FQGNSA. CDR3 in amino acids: CASSTGLAGTETQYF. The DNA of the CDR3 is TGTGCCAGCAGCACGGGACTAGCGGGGACAGAGACCCAGTACTTC.

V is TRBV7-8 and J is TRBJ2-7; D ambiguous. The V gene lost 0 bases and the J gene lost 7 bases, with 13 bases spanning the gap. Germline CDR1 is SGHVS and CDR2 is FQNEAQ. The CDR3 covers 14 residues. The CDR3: CASSLAQEPFEQYF. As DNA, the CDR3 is TGTGCCAGCAGCTTAGCGCAGGAGCCCTTTGAGCAGTACTTC.

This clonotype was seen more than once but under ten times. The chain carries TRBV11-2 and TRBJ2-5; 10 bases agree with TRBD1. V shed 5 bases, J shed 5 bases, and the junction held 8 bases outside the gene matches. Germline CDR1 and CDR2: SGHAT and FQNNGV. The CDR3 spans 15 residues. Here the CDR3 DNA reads TGTGCCAGCAGCCCAAGACAGGGGGCGGGGGAGACCCAGTACTTC. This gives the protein CASSPRQGAGETQYF.

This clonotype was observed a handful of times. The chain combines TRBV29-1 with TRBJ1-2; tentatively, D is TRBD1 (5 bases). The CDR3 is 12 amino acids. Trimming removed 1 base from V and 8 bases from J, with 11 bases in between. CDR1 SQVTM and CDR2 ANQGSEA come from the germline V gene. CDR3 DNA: TGCAGCGTTGAAGGGGGCGCGGGCGGCTACACCTTC. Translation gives CSVEGGAGGYTF.

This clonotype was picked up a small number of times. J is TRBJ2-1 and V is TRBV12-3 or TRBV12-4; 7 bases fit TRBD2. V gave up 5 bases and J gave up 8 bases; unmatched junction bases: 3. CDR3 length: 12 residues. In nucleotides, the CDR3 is TGTGCCAGCAGTACCCGGGGGGATGAGCAGTTCTTC. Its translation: CASSTRGDEQFF.

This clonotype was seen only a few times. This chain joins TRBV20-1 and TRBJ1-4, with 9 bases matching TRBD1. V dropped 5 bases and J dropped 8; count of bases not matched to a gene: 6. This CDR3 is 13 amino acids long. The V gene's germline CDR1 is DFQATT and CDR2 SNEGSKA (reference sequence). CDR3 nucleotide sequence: TGCAGTGCTGCACAGGGGGCGGGGGAAAAACTGTTTTTT. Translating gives CSAAQGAGEKLFF.

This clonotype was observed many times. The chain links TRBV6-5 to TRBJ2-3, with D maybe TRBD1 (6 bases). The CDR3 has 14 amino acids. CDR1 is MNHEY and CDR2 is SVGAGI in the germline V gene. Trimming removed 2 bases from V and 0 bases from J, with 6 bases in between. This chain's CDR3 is CASSYRGSTDTQYF. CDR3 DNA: TGTGCCAGCAGTTACAGGGGGAGCACAGATACGCAGTATTTT.

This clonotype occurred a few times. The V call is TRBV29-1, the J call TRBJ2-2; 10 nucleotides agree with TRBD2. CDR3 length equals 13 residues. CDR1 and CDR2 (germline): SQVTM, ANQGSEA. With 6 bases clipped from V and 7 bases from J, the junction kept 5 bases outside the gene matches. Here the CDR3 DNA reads TGCAGCGTGTGCCTAGCGGGAGTCGGGGAGCTGTTTTTT. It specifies CSVCLAGVGELFF.

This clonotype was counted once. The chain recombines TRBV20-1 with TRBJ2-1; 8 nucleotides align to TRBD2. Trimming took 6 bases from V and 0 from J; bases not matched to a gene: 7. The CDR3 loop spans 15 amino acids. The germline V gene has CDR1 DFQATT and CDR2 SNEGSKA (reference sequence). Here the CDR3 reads CSANSGATSYNEQFF. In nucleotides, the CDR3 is TGCAGTGCCAATAGCGGGGCGACCTCCTACAATGAGCAGTTCTTC.

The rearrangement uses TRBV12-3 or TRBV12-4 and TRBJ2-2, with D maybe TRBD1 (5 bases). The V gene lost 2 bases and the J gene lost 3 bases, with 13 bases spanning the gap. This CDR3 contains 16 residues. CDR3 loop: CASSLIAGLDTGELFF. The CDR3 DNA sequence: TGTGCCAGCAGTTTAATAGCAGGGTTAGACACCGGGGAGCTGTTTTTT.

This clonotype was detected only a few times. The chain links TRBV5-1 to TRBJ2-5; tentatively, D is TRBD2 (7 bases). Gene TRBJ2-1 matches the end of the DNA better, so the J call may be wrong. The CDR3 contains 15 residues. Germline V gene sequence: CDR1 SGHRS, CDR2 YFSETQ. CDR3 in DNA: TGCGCCAGCAGCATACAATCGGGGGGCTCGAATGAGCAGTTCTTC. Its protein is CASSIQSGGSNEQFF.

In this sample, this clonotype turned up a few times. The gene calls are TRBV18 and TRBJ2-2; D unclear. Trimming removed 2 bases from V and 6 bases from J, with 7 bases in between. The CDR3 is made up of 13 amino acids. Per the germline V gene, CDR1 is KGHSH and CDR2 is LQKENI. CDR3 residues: CASSPASSGELFF. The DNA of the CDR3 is TGTGCCAGCTCACCAGCATCCTCCGGGGAGCTGTTTTTT. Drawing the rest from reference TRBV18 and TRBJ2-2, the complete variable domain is NAGVMQNPRHLVRRRGQEARLRCSPMKGHSHVYWYRQLPEEGLKFMVYLQKENIIDESGMPKERFSAEFPKEGPSILRIQQVVRGDSAAYFCASSPASSGELFFGEGSRLTVL.

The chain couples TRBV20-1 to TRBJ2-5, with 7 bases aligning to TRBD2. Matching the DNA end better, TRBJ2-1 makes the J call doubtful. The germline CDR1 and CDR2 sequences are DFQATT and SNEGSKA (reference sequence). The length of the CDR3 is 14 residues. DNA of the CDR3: TGCAGTGCTAGAGAGGGGGGGGACTACAATGAGCAGTTCTTC. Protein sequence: CSAREGGDYNEQFF.